Presented here are 29 T cell receptor beta chains from one specimen sequenced in a study of type 1 regulatory T cells. These receptors' targets are unknown. One entry per CDR3 protein results from TCRdb running MiXCR on the reads. In the table there are about 42,000 distinct CDR3 sequences, 12% of which are singletons. Sequenced: cultured non-Tr1 T cells, either the whole culture or a sorted T cell fraction (not recorded which). These receptors were collected from a human donor in good health.

This clonotype was seen a few times. With a much larger clone just one base away, this may be a read error. The chain carries TRBV5-1 and TRBJ2-5; 10 bases line up with TRBD1. Germline loops: CDR1 SGHRS, CDR2 YFSETQ. This CDR3 contains 15 residues. The DNA for the CDR3 is TGCGTCAGCAGCGCCGGGACAGGGGCGTGGGAGACCCAGTACTTC. As protein: CVSSAGTGAWETQYF.

On this clonotype: A clone one base away is much larger, so this may be a read error. This chain links TRBV2 with TRBJ2-1; D remains ambiguous. V lost 6 bases and J lost 5, with 2 bases in between. Germline V gives CDR1 SNHLY, CDR2 FYNNEI. The CDR3 contains 10 residues. The CDR3: CASRHNEQFF. CDR3 DNA: TGTGCCAGCAGGCACAATGAGCAGTTCTTC.

This clonotype was counted at least ten times. The V and J genes are TRBV5-5 and TRBJ1-1, with D uncertain. CDR1 and CDR2 from the germline V gene are SGHKS and YYEKEE (reference sequence). There are 14 residues in the CDR3. The V gene lost 1 base and the J gene lost 4 bases, with 11 bases spanning the gap. CDR3 sequence (DNA): TGTGCCAGCAGCTTGAGGACGGGGATCACTGAAGCTTTCTTT. Protein product: CASSLRTGITEAFF.

V usage is TRBV18 and J usage is TRBJ2-7; 7 bases agree with TRBD1. The CDR3 covers 14 residues. Germline trimming cut 3 bases from V and 6 bases from J; bases unmatched to any gene: 8. The germline gives CDR1 KGHSH, CDR2 LQKENI. The CDR3: CASSPGQRTGEQYF. In DNA, the CDR3 is TGTGCCAGCTCACCGGGACAGAGGACTGGCGAGCAGTACTTC.

This clonotype was counted between two and nine times. The genes are TRBV7-8 and TRBJ1-4, with D possibly being TRBD1 (5 bases). The germline CDR1 and CDR2 sequences are SGHVS and FQNEAQ. The CDR3 consists of 15 residues. V shed 0 bases and J shed 11 bases, with 16 bases lying between them. In DNA, the CDR3 is TGTGCCAGCAGCTTAGCGTGGTCCAGGGCCGAGAAACTGTTTTTT. Translating gives CASSLAWSRAEKLFF.

Of note for this clonotype: A much larger clone lies a single base off, so this may be a read error. The chain uses TRBV5-1 and TRBJ1-1, with D perhaps TRBD1 (5 bases). The CDR3 spans 14 residues. With 3 bases removed from V and 8 bases from J, the gap between germline ends came to 17 bases. CDR1 is SGHRS, CDR2 YFSETQ, per germline. The CDR3 nucleotides are TGCGCCAGCAGCTCCATGGGACGGACCCAGGAAGCTTTCTTT. Its protein is CASSSMGRTQEAFF.

This clonotype was seen at least ten times. The chain joins TRBV18 to TRBJ2-1; D is ambiguous. This CDR3 comprises 12 residues. V lost 0 bases to trimming and J lost 7 bases, with 4 bases between them. Germline V gives CDR1 KGHSH, CDR2 LQKENI. CDR3 sequence (DNA): TGTGCCAGCTCACCACCAGGGAATGAGCAGTTCTTC. As protein: CASSPPGNEQFF.

The J gene is TRBJ2-1, the V gene TRBV5-1; no clear D gene. The CDR3 sequence is 13 residues long. V lost 2 bases and J lost 7, with 10 bases in between. CDR1 SGHRS and CDR2 YFSETQ come from the germline V gene. The CDR3 spells CASSFSGQNEQFF. CDR3 sequence (DNA): TGCGCCAGCAGCTTCTCAGGCCAGAATGAGCAGTTCTTC.

Only a few counts were recorded for this clonotype. This chain uses TRBV6-8 with TRBJ1-5, with D unresolved. Germline V gene lookup returns CDR1 MNHGY and CDR2 SAAAGT. V lost 7 bases to trimming and J lost 3 bases, with 10 bases between them. CDR3 length: 13 residues. The CDR3 loop is CASNPPFNQPQHF. CDR3 bases: TGTGCCAGCAACCCACCCTTCAATCAGCCCCAGCATTTT.

This clonotype is categorized as medium-sized. The rearrangement joins TRBV12-3 or TRBV12-4 to TRBJ1-3; TRBD1 is a possible D gene (6 bases). V dropped 3 bases and J dropped 4 bases, with 10 bases sitting between them. This CDR3 comprises 14 residues. The CDR3 region is CASSFGGAGNTIYF. CDR3 nucleotides: TGTGCCAGCAGTTTTGGGGGGGCCGGAAACACCATATATTTT.

Regarding this clonotype: One junction end disagrees with the germline gene, perhaps due to a read error. The rearrangement uses TRBV5-5 and TRBJ2-2; 16 nucleotides align to TRBD2. CDR3 length equals 19 residues. The V gene's germline CDR1 is SGHKS and CDR2 YYEKEE (reference sequence). CDR3 region: CVSSLASGTSGRDTGELFF. CDR3 nucleotide sequence: TGTGTCAGCAGCTTGGCATCCGGGACTAGCGGGAGGGACACCGGGGAGCTGTTTTTT.

This clonotype was seen ten or more times. The chain couples TRBV12-3 or TRBV12-4 to TRBJ1-2; the D gene is possibly TRBD1 (5 bases). CDR3 length: 13 residues. Trimming stripped 7 bases from V and 8 bases from J, with 17 bases between. The chain's CDR3 is CASKLGPGEGYTF. For the CDR3, the DNA is TGTGCCAGCAAACTGGGACCGGGGGAGGGCTACACCTTC.

This rearrangement joins TRBV5-1 to TRBJ2-3; tentatively, D is TRBD2 (6 bases). CDR3 length: 16 amino acids. The germline V gene has CDR1 SGHRS and CDR2 YFSETQ. Trimming cost V 6 bases and J 4 bases, with 21 bases left between them. The CDR3 spells CASTLLARGFADTQYF. In nucleotides, the CDR3 is TGCGCCAGCACCCTCCTAGCGAGAGGATTCGCAGATACGCAGTATTTT. Full variable domain (remainder filled in from reference TRBV5-1 and TRBJ2-3): KAGVTQTPRYLIKTRGQQVTLSCSPISGHRSVSWYQQTPGQGLQFLFEYFSETQRNKGNFPGRFSGRQFSNSRSEMNVSTLELGDSALYLCASTLLARGFADTQYFGPGTRLTVL.

This clonotype was counted only a few times. The rearrangement joins TRBV7-6 to TRBJ2-5; the match to TRBD1 covers 9 bases. J gave up 5 bases and V 1 base, and 8 bases lay outside the gene matches. This CDR3 region has 16 residues. Germline assignment: CDR1 SGHVS and CDR2 FNYEAQ. CDR3 DNA: TGTGCCAGCAGCTTAGGCCCGGGACAGGGCGAGGAGACCCAGTACTTC. This codes for CASSLGPGQGEETQYF.

This clonotype was found many times. This chain connects TRBV29-1 to TRBJ2-3; 9 bases map to TRBD2. V lost 7 bases and J lost 6; bases outside the gene matches: 11. This CDR3 spans 14 amino acids. Per germline, CDR1 SQVTM and CDR2 ANQGSEA. The CDR3 DNA reads as TGCAGCGCTGGGACTAGCCGGGTCGGGGATACGCAGTATTTT. Protein sequence: CSAGTSRVGDTQYF.

This clonotype has at least ten counts. The V call is TRBV28, the J call TRBJ1-5, with a weak D call TRBD1 (6 bases). V was trimmed by 8 bases and J by 3 bases, leaving 8 bases between them. Germline CDR1 and CDR2: MDHEN and SYDVKM. This CDR3 is 12 amino acids long. CDR3 sequence: CASRDTNQPQHF. Written as DNA, the CDR3 is TGTGCCAGCCGGGACACCAATCAGCCCCAGCATTTT.

The chain is built from TRBV1 and TRBJ2-3; the D call in the table, TRBD1, was not verified against the DNA. TRBV1 is deemed a pseudogene. This CDR3 contains 18 residues. The DNA of the CDR3 is TGCACCAGCAGCACTCGCGGGGGCATCACCGGTCGTTCCGATACGCAGTATTTT. Translated, it gives CTSSTRGGITGRSDTQYF.

This clonotype occurred many times. This sequence joins TRBV12-3 or TRBV12-4 and TRBJ1-4, with 9 positions matching TRBD1. The CDR3 consists of 14 residues. The V and J ends lost 7 bases and 8 bases, in that order; junction bases with no gene match: 8. CDR3 DNA: TGTGCCAGCAATCACAGGGGGCCAGACGAAAAACTGTTTTTT. It specifies CASNHRGPDEKLFF.

This chain links TRBV7-9 with TRBJ2-3; a possible D gene is TRBD2 (5 bases). The CDR3 spans 16 residues. Trimming stripped 5 bases from V and 0 bases from J, with 15 bases between. The germline CDR1 and CDR2 sequences are SEHNR and FQNEAQ (reference sequence). The CDR3 nucleotides are TGTGCCAGCAGCCCCGGAGCGGATACTAGCACAGATACGCAGTATTTT. It encodes CASSPGADTSTDTQYF.

This clonotype was observed many times. The chain combines TRBV27 with TRBJ1-2; 8 bases align to TRBD1. The CDR3 contains 12 residues. After removal of 7 bases from V and 6 bases from J, the junction contained 4 bases not matched to a gene. The germline V gene encodes CDR1 MNHEY and CDR2 SMNVEV (reference sequence). CDR3 nucleotides: TGTGCCAGCAAGGACAGGGTGAATGGCTACACCTTC. Translated, it gives CASKDRVNGYTF.

This clonotype came up many times. The chain has TRBV7-9 and TRBJ2-5, with 10 bases fitting TRBD1. With 5 bases clipped from V and 5 bases from J, the junction kept 8 bases outside the gene matches. Germline V lookup: CDR1 SEHNR, CDR2 FQNEAQ (reference sequence). This CDR3 is built from 15 residues. CDR3 nucleotide sequence: TGTGCCAGCAGCCCCCAGACAGGGGGCGAGGAGACCCAGTACTTC. This translates into CASSPQTGGEETQYF.

This clonotype was observed a few times. The rearrangement links TRBV5-1 to TRBJ2-5; 8 nucleotides agree with TRBD1. The ends lost 5 bases at V and 1 base at J; junction bases unmatched: 4. The length of the CDR3 is 14 residues. The V gene's germline CDR1 is SGHRS and CDR2 YFSETQ. The CDR3 sequence is CASRTGDFQETQYF. The DNA for the CDR3 is TGCGCCAGCAGGACAGGGGACTTCCAAGAGACCCAGTACTTC.

V is TRBV6-6 and J is TRBJ2-5, with unresolved D. V was clipped by 6 bases and J by 5 bases, with 13 bases between them. The CDR3 is made up of 13 amino acids. CDR1 is MNHNY and CDR2 is SVGAGI in the germline V gene (reference sequence). CDR3 amino acids: CASSNPVLETQYF. The CDR3 DNA is TGTGCCAGCAGCAACCCGGTATTGGAGACCCAGTACTTC.

The table lists this clonotype with many counts. The chain uses TRBV5-1 and TRBJ2-5; D gene unclear. Germline V gives CDR1 SGHRS, CDR2 YFSETQ. CDR3 length: 16 amino acids. V was trimmed by 3 bases and J by 2 bases, leaving 17 bases between them. The CDR3 nucleotides are TGCGCCAGCAGCTCCGCCCTTGACCCAGCTCAAGAGACCCAGTACTTC. Translated: CASSSALDPAQETQYF.

In this sample, this clonotype turned up many times. The chain couples TRBV28 to TRBJ1-1; the D gene is possibly TRBD1 (6 bases). Germline CDR1 is MDHEN and CDR2 is SYDVKM. This CDR3 is built from 14 residues. Between the trimmed V and J ends, which lost 4 bases and 1 base, there was a span of 10 bases. CDR3 loop: CASSSPGANTEAFF. Written as DNA, the CDR3 is TGTGCCAGCAGTTCCCCGGGGGCGAACACTGAAGCTTTCTTT.

This clonotype was recorded a few times. An end of the junction does not agree with germline; a read error may underlie this. This chain joins TRBV7-7 and TRBJ2-5, with D tentatively TRBD1 or TRBD2 (6 bases each). The CDR3 runs to 15 residues. Germline CDR1 reads SSHAT; CDR2 reads FNYEAQ (reference sequence). In DNA, the CDR3 is TGTGCTAGCAGCTTAAATCCGGGGGCGTGGGAGACCCAGTACTTC. This gives the protein CASSLNPGAWETQYF.

In its sample, this clonotype was seen many times. The rearrangement links TRBV14 to TRBJ2-1; 9 nucleotides agree with TRBD2. The junction had 6 bases not matched to a gene; V was cut back by 4 bases and J by 5 bases. Germline loops: CDR1 SGHDN, CDR2 FVKESK. The CDR3 loop spans 15 amino acids. CDR3 DNA: TGTGCCAGCAGCCTGCGGACTAGCGCACACAATGAGCAGTTCTTC. It encodes CASSLRTSAHNEQFF.

CDR3 amino acids: CASRGTAIFTDTQYF. The CDR3, as DNA: TGTGCCAGCAGAGGGACAGCAATTTTCACAGATACGCAGTATTTT. The chain has TRBV6-6 and TRBJ2-3; 7 nucleotides line up with TRBD1. J was trimmed by 2 bases and V by 6 bases; bases with no gene match: 8. Germline loops: CDR1 MNHNY, CDR2 SVGAGI (reference sequence). The CDR3 contains 15 residues.

This clonotype appeared many times. The genes are TRBV6-4 and TRBJ2-2, with 10 bases identical to TRBD2. The CDR3 runs 15 residues. V dropped 4 bases and J dropped 6; count of bases not matched to a gene: 5. CDR1 and CDR2 (germline): MRHNA, SNTAGT. The CDR3 DNA reads TGTGCCAGCAGTGCCCTAGCGGGAGCTTCCGGGGAGCTGTTTTTT. It codes for CASSALAGASGELFF.